The present T cell receptor beta chain was sequenced within a study of tumor-infiltrating lymphocytes in primary liver carcinoma. Study conclusions and caveats: Tumor region pairs shared more overlap than did tumor-adjacent and tumor-blood pairs. Being bulk and unsorted, samples allowed no CD4+ and CD8+ repertoire comparison.

Researchers drew blood RNA from unsorted whole blood and extracted germline DNA as well. Chronic HBV infection, which was untreated, was present in the patients. Prior to the surgical procedure, around 4.3 milliliters of peripheral blood were collected. Turning to this clonotype: Its antigen is currently unknown.

Starting material of 450 to 500 ng total RNA yielded TCR beta cDNA via a constant-region primer. For TCR beta, libraries were produced by three nested multiplex PCR rounds using slightly modified ARM-PCR. TCRdb reanalysed the multiplex PCR reads using MiXCR and keeps one entry per CDR3 protein. The sample includes approximately 300,000 distinct CDR3 sequences, around three fifths of them seen just once. The clonotype comes from a man aged 35-49 years with primary liver carcinoma and hepatitis B virus infection. Sequencing used peripheral blood.

As DNA, the CDR3 is TGTGCCAGCGCACCCACCGGGACTAGAGCCGGGGAGCTGTTTTTT. It encodes CASAPTGTRAGELFF. The V gene is TRBV28, the J gene TRBJ2-2, with 8 bases matching TRBD2. V was pared by 8 bases and J by 6 bases, with 11 bases of the junction left unmatched. Germline CDR1 reads MDHEN; CDR2 reads SYDVKM. CDR3 length: 15 amino acids. Full variable domain (missing parts from reference TRBV28 and TRBJ2-2): DVKVTQSSRYLVKRTGEKVFLECVQDMDHENMFWYRQDPGLGLRLIYFSYDVKMKEKGDIPEGYSVSREKKERFSLILESASTNQTSMYLCASAPTGTRAGELFFGEGSRLTVL.